The TCR beta chain described here comes from a study of cytomegalovirus exposure and HLA in healthy donors. Amplification used 60 Vbeta primers and 13 Jbeta primers. Assay: immunoSEQ multiplex PCR; the TCRdb copy retains only in-frame clones and omits some. The sample totals about 140,000 clones. V was clipped by 8 bases and J by 0 bases; unmatched bases: 4. This CDR3 is 14 amino acids long. Germline CDR1 and CDR2: SNHLY and FYNNEI. The V call is TRBV2, the J call TRBJ2-3, with 8 bases identical to TRBD1. The TCR was taken from a man in his forties or fifties in good health and CMV-seronegative. What was sequenced was PBMCs. The CDR3 coding sequence is TGTGCCAGCCGCCGACAGGGGAGCACAGATACGCAGTATTTT. Its translation is CASRRQGSTDTQYF.